This T cell receptor (beta chain) came from a study of regulatory T cells in long-lasting Graves disease (dated by TCRdb to the early 2020s). Study-level background: Persistent Graves' disease meant more than 5 years of antithyroid drug treatment with TSH receptor autoantibodies that stayed positive. This study used TCR sequencing and RNA sequencing of peripheral blood to compare persistent Graves' disease patients against newly diagnosed Graves' disease patients. The study was registered as a clinical trial and conducted in China. A total of roughly 35 samples underwent TCR sequencing: some 13 from persistent and roughly 20 from newly diagnosed Graves' disease patients. Antithyroid drugs had been taken for approximately ten years on average by persistent Graves' disease patients in the clinical cohort. Paper-wide results and their limitations: The study examined only peripheral blood because the primary lesion, thyroid tissue, could not be accessed. Persistent Graves' disease patients showed lower TCR Shannon entropy and fewer highly expanded clones than newly diagnosed patients, suggesting clonal expansion. More public clonotypes were shared among persistent patients (roughly 2,900) than among newly diagnosed patients (roughly 1,000). The authors noted that the small sample size was a limitation that may lower accuracy. Sequencing and analysis were restricted to the TCR beta chain. TRBV28, TRBJ1-2 and TRBJ2-5 were preferentially used in persistent disease, while TRBV20-1 and TRBJ2-1 were favored in newly diagnosed disease.

The library was built by means of multiplex PCR. Instrument on record: Illumina HiSeq 4000. iRepertoire HTBI primers and Arm-PCR amplification of CDR3 regions were used to construct TCR beta libraries. Before sequencing, the PCR products went through gel purification. On the study's bioinformatics: Gene usage analysis of CDR3 amino acid clonotypes relied on the 55 to 80 TRBV and about 13 TRBJ segments identified across samples. COPE and FqMerger were used to merge filtered high-quality paired reads into contigs. BLAST was used to align contigs to the IMGT TRBV, TRBD and TRBJ reference genes, and CDR3 was defined following IMGT. Any clonotype with a frequency above 0.1% was classified as a highly expanded clone. Shannon entropy was used to measure repertoire diversity, and the Gini coefficient was used to measure V-J evenness. A clonotype found in more than one individual was treated as public. TCRdb's own reprocessing of the public reads used fastp at Q25 and MiXCR and kept productive beta chains. Rows merge per CDR3 protein into single entries with the most common DNA and genes. These V and J calls derive from TCRdb rather than the authors' analysis. For this sample there are over 300,000 distinct CDR3 sequences; roughly 21% appear just once. 29% of the sample rests with the top ten.

The sample's time point, from its label and the paper: persistent/refractory GD, antithyroid drugs over 5 years with positive TRAb. For both TCR sequencing and RNA sequencing, RNA was extracted from PBMCs using TRIzol. The diagnosis of Graves' disease was made according to American Thyroid Association guidelines. Recruitment of patients was carried out at an endocrinology department in Xi'an, China. Each patient gave about 10 milliliters of peripheral blood, collected in an EDTA anticoagulant tube. Ficoll Paque Plus density gradient separation was used to isolate PBMCs, and no additional T cell sorting was done. An Agilent 2100 Bioanalyzer and agarose gel were used to check RNA quality, and a NanoDrop 2000 was used to measure RNA concentration. From the germline V gene (reference sequence), CDR1 is LGHDT and CDR2 is YNNKEL. Trimming removed 4 bases from V and 11 bases from J, leaving 17 bases between the germline ends. The CDR3 contains 13 residues, cysteine and phenylalanine counted. Kept here is only the CDR3 DNA, which spans 39 bases and is read in frame from base 1.

This clonotype came up many times. This receptor's antigen is unknown. One base away there is no much larger clone; base qualities are not given. This clonotype was sampled from a female donor with Graves disease. Here the chain combines TRBV3-1 and TRBJ1-1, with a tentative D gene TRBD1 over 6 matching bases. The sample in question was peripheral blood mononuclear cells (PBMCs), obtained when the disease was refractory, from a patient treated with antithyroid drugs. The nucleotide sequence is given as TGTGCCAGCAGCCTAAAACTGGACAGCGGGGCTTTCTTT. Its product reads: CASSLKLDSGAFF.